This T cell receptor (beta chain) was recorded in a study of cytomegalovirus exposure and HLA in healthy donors. Study-wide background: From 150 million to 200 million T cells, an earlier analysis saw 100 million to 140 million unique TCR beta sequences. The study's findings and limits: Data from an earlier analysis indicated that most TCR beta V segments were productive either about 87% or about 30% of the time. Reports credit the classifier with highly specific, highly sensitive diagnosis of cytomegalovirus status. One variant, a missense change in DCLRE1C, was linked in a later analysis to TCR beta V- and J-gene trimming.

Comments on this clone: What it recognizes is unknown.

V trimming: 6 bases; J trimming: 6 bases; junction bases outside the gene matches: 7. This CDR3 has 13 amino acids. CDR1 and CDR2 (germline): MNHEY, SVGAGI. Primers: 60 Vbeta forward and 13 Jbeta reverse. Clones were sequenced by immunoSEQ multiplex PCR, and TCRdb holds only the in-frame ones, with some missing. Its clone listing holds 45,000 to 70,000 clones. This TCR derives from a woman aged 45-65 years in good health and CMV-seropositive. The specimen sequenced was PBMCs. The rearrangement joins TRBV6-5 to TRBJ1-1; the match to TRBD1 covers 7 bases. CDR3 in DNA: TGTGCCAGCAGGCGACAGGGTCTCGCTGAAGCTTTCTTT. Protein product: CASRRQGLAEAFF.